These T cell receptor beta chains were read from a single sample in a study of identical twins. TCRdb called the 5' RACE reads again in MiXCR, with one record for every CDR3 protein. Of hundreds of thousands of distinct CDR3 sequences in the sample, around 15% were seen once. Material for sequencing was memory (CD45RO+) T cells sorted from blood. These receptors all come from a woman in her late teens or twenties in good health. CDR3s include the opening cysteine and the closing phenylalanine or tryptophan. The D gene is left open where the match is weak. The size of a clone is reported for some rows only, either as once, few or many, or as a class for expanded clones.

J gene: TRBJ1-5
D gene: TRBD1
clone size: few
V gene: TRBV10-3
CDR3 protein: CASGQGLGNQPQHF
CDR3 DNA: TGTGCCAGCGGACAGGGCTTAGGCAATCAGCCCCAGCATTTT

J gene: TRBJ2-5
D gene: -
clone size: few
V gene: TRBV20-1
CDR3 protein: CSARQRHTQETQYF
CDR3 DNA: TGCAGTGCTAGACAGCGGCATACCCAAGAGACCCAGTACTTC

J gene: TRBJ2-5
D gene: -
clone size: -
V gene: TRBV3-1
CDR3 protein: CASSRIGRWETQYF
CDR3 DNA: TGTGCCAGCAGCCGCATAGGACGGTGGGAGACCCAGTACTTC

J gene: TRBJ2-6
D gene: -
clone size: -
V gene: TRBV7-2
CDR3 protein: CASSPIGSGANVLTF
CDR3 DNA: TGTGCCAGCAGCCCAATCGGCTCTGGGGCCAACGTCCTGACTTTC

J gene: TRBJ1-2
D gene: -
clone size: -
V gene: TRBV20-1
CDR3 protein: CSASARENYGYTF
CDR3 DNA: TGCAGTGCTAGTGCGCGGGAGAACTATGGCTACACCTTC

J gene: TRBJ2-7
D gene: -
clone size: -
V gene: TRBV20-1
CDR3 protein: CSASRDRYEQYF
CDR3 DNA: TGCAGTGCTAGCCGGGACCGCTACGAGCAGTACTTC

J gene: TRBJ2-7
D gene: -
clone size: -
V gene: TRBV18
CDR3 protein: CASSPPSTYEQYF
CDR3 DNA: TGTGCCAGCTCACCACCGTCCACCTACGAGCAGTACTTC

J gene: TRBJ2-1
D gene: -
clone size: many
V gene: TRBV20-1
CDR3 protein: CSARDARDLRNEQFF
CDR3 DNA: TGCAGTGCTAGAGATGCCCGGGACCTGCGGAATGAGCAGTTCTTC

J gene: TRBJ2-3
D gene: TRBD2
clone size: -
V gene: TRBV12-3/TRBV12-4
CDR3 protein: CASRGLAGTDTQYF
CDR3 DNA: TGTGCCAGCAGGGGACTAGCGGGAACGGATACGCAGTATTTT

J gene: TRBJ1-1
D gene: -
clone size: -
V gene: TRBV29-1
CDR3 protein: CSVEPERWAFF
CDR3 DNA: TGCAGCGTTGAACCAGAGAGGTGGGCTTTCTTT

J gene: TRBJ2-7
D gene: -
clone size: -
V gene: TRBV20-1
CDR3 protein: CSARVAGGYEQYF
CDR3 DNA: TGCAGTGCTAGAGTGGCAGGGGGGTACGAGCAGTACTTC

J gene: TRBJ2-1
D gene: TRBD1
clone size: -
V gene: TRBV7-9
CDR3 protein: CASSPQGADNEQFF
CDR3 DNA: TGTGCCAGCAGCCCTCAGGGGGCCGACAATGAGCAGTTCTTC

J gene: TRBJ2-5
D gene: -
clone size: -
V gene: TRBV3-1
CDR3 protein: CASSSQGGQETQYF
CDR3 DNA: TGTGCCAGCAGCTCCCAGGGGGGGCAAGAGACCCAGTACTTC

J gene: TRBJ2-1
D gene: -
clone size: -
V gene: TRBV7-2
CDR3 protein: CASSLVNYNEQFF
CDR3 DNA: TGTGCCAGCAGCTTAGTGAACTACAATGAGCAGTTCTTC

J gene: TRBJ2-7
D gene: -
clone size: -
V gene: TRBV5-1
CDR3 protein: CASSLAGTEQQYF
CDR3 DNA: TGCGCCAGCAGCTTGGCCGGCACGGAGCAGCAGTACTTC